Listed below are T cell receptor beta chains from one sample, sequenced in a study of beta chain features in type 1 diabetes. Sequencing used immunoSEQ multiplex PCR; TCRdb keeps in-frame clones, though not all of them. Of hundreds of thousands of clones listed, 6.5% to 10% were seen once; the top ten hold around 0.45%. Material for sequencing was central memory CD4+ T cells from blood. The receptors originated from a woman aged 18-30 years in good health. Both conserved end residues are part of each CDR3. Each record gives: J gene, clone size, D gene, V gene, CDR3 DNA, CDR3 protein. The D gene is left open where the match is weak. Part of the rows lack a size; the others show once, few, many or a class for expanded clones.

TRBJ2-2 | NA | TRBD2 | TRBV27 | TGTGCCAGCAGCGTAGCGGGATATCCCGGGGAGCTGTTTTTT | CASSVAGYPGELFF
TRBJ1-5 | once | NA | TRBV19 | TGTGCCAGTACCTCGAGCGCCAGGGGAAACAATCAGCCCCAGCATTTT | CASTSSARGNNQPQHF
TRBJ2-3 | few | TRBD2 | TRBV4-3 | TGCGCCAGCAGCCCTGGACTAGCGGGCGCAGATACGCAGTATTTT | CASSPGLAGADTQYF
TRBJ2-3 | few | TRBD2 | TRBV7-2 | TGTGCCAGCAGCTTAAGGGTCCGCCGGGACTACACAGATACGCAGTATTTT | CASSLRVRRDYTDTQYF
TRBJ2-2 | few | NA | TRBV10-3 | TGTGCCATCAGGGACTACCCCAGCGGGGAGCTGTTTTTT | CAIRDYPSGELFF
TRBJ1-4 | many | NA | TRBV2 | TGTGCCAGCAGTGAATCGCAGCTGGGCGAAAAACTGTTTTTT | CASSESQLGEKLFF
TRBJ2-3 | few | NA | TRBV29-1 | TGCAGCGTTGAGGCGCGGGCTTTTCCTAGCACAGATACGCAGTATTTT | CSVEARAFPSTDTQYF
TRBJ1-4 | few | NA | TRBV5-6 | TGTGCCAGCAGCTTGGTCGGAAGCGGGGGCGAAAAACTGTTTTTT | CASSLVGSGGEKLFF
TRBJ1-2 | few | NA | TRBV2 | TGTGCCAGCAGTGAATCGGGGGGTCGTGGCTACACCTTC | CASSESGGRGYTF
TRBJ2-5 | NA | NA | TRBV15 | TGTGCCACCAGCAGAGGACGGGAAGAGACCCAGTACTTC | CATSRGREETQYF
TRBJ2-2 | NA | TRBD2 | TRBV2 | TGTGCCAGCAGTTATAGCGGGAAAGCCGGGGAGCTGTTTTTT | CASSYSGKAGELFF
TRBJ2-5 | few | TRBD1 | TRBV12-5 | TGTGCTAGTGGTTTGACCCTGACAGGGGCCGTCTCAGAGACCCAGTACTTC | CASGLTLTGAVSETQYF
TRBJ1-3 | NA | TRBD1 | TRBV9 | TGTGCCAGCAGCGTAACCAAGGGACAGCACGACCCCTCTGGAAACACCATATATTTT | CASSVTKGQHDPSGNTIYF
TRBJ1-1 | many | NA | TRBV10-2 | TGCGCCAGCAAGGATCTAGTCAACACTGAAGCTTTCTTT | CASKDLVNTEAFF
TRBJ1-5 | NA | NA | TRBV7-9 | TGTGCCAGCAGCTTAGTTCGGGGTAGAGGTCAGCCCCAGCATTTT | CASSLVRGRGQPQHF
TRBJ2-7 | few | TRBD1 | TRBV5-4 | TGTGCCAGCAGCTTGGCCGGGACAGGGATCCCCTACGAGCAGTACTTC | CASSLAGTGIPYEQYF
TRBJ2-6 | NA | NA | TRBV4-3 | TGCGCCAGCAGCCAAGATAGCCCCAGGTTAACCTCTGGGGCCAACGTCCTGACTTTC | CASSQDSPRLTSGANVLTF
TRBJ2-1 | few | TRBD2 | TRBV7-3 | TGTGCCAGCAGCTTATCTAGCGGGAGACACAATGAGCAGTTCTTC | CASSLSSGRHNEQFF
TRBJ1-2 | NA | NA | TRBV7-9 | TGTGCCAGCAGCCGCAAAACGAGCGAAGGACGGAACTATGGCTACACCTTC | CASSRKTSEGRNYGYTF
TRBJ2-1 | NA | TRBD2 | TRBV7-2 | TGTGCCAGCAGCTTAGACGTGCGGCTAGCGGGAGGACGGGTGGGGTTCTTC | CASSLDVRLAGGRVGFF
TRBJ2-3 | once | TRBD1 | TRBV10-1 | TGCGCCAGCAGTGACCCAGGGGGCGTCGACACAGATACGCAGTATTTT | CASSDPGGVDTDTQYF
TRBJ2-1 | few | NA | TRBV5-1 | TGCGCCAGCAGCTTGGACATAAACAATGAGCAGTTCTTC | CASSLDINNEQFF
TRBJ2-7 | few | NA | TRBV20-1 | TGCAGTGCAGCCGATAATGCAGACCAGTACTTC | CSAADNADQYF
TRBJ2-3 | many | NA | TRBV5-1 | TGCGCCAGCAGCTTGTCCTTTGCAGATACGCAGTATTTT | CASSLSFADTQYF
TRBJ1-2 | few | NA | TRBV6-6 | TGTGCCAGCAGTTACTTCGCGAACTATGGCTACACCTTC | CASSYFANYGYTF
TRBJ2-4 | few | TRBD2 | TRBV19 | TGTGCCAGTAGTACGACGACATGGACTAGCGGGAATCAAAACATTCAGTACTTC | CASSTTTWTSGNQNIQYF
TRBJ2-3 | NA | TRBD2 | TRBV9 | TGTGCCAGCAGCTTCACCGGGACTAGTTTTTCAGATACGCAGTATTTT | CASSFTGTSFSDTQYF
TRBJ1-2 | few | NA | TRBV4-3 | TGCGCCAGCAGCCGGGACCTTGGGGCACAATATGGCTACACCTTC | CASSRDLGAQYGYTF
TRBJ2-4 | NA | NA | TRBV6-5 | TGTGCCAGCAGTTACATGACTTACGCCAAAAACATTCAGTACTTC | CASSYMTYAKNIQYF
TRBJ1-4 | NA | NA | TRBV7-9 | TGTGCCAGCAGCTTAGGCTCGGGGGATGATGAAAAACTGTTTTTT | CASSLGSGDDEKLFF
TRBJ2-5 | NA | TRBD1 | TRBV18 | TGTGCCAGCTCACCCGCAGGGGGCTTCGGAGAGACCCAGTACTTC | CASSPAGGFGETQYF
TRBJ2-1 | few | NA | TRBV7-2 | TGTGCCAGCAGCTTAATCAGGACGACGGGCAATGAGCAGTTCTTC | CASSLIRTTGNEQFF
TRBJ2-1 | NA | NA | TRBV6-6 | TGTGCCAGCAGTTTTCGGAGATTTACTGAGCAGTTCTTC | CASSFRRFTEQFF
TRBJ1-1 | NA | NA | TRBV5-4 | TGTGCCAGCAGCTTGGCGCCCACAGTGAACACTGAAGCTTTCTTT | CASSLAPTVNTEAFF
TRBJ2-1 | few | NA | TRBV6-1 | TGTGCCAGCCGGCGGACAAGCTCCTACAATGAGCAGTTCTTC | CASRRTSSYNEQFF
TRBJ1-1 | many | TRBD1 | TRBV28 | TGTGCCAGCAGTCCACCGGGACAGGGCATTACTGAAGCTTTCTTT | CASSPPGQGITEAFF
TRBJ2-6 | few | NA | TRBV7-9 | TGTGCCAGCAGCCGGAACTCTGGGGCCAACGTCCTGACTTTC | CASSRNSGANVLTF
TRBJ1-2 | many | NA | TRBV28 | TGTGCCAGCACCCTCGACAGCCGCTATGGCTACACCTTC | CASTLDSRYGYTF
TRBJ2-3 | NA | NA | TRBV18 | TGTGCCAGCTCCGAAGGCCGGGCCCGCACAGATACGCAGTATTTT | CASSEGRARTDTQYF
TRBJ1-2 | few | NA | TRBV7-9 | TGTGCCAGCAGCTATATCGGACAGAACTATGGCTACACCTTC | CASSYIGQNYGYTF
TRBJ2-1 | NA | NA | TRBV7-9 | TGTGCCAGCAGCGGACAAGGACTAACCAATGAGCAGTTCTTC | CASSGQGLTNEQFF
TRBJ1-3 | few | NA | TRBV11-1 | TGTGCCAGCAGCTCGCACCCGGACAGACCCTCTGGAAACACCATATATTTT | CASSSHPDRPSGNTIYF
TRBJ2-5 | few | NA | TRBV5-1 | TGCGCCAGCAGCTTGGCAGTGAGTGGGGCGGGAGAGACCCAGTACTTC | CASSLAVSGAGETQYF
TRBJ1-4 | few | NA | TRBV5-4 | TGCGCCAGCAGCCAAGCAGATTCTCGAGCAACTAATGAAAAACTGTTTTTT | CASSQADSRATNEKLFF